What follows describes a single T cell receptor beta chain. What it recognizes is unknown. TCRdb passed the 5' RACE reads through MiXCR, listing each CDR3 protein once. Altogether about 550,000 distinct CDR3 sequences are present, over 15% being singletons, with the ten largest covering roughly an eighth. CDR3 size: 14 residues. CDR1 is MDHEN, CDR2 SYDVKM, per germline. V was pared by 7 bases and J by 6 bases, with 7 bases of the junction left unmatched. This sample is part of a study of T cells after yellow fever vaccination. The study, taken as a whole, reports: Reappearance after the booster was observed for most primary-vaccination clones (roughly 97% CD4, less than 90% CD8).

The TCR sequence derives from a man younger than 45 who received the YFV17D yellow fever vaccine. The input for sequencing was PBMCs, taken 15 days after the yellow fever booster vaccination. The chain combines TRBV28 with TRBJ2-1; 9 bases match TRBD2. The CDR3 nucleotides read TGTGCCAGCAACCCGGGACTAGCCTTCAATGAGCAGTTCTTC. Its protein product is CASNPGLAFNEQFF.